The 23 T cell receptor beta chains given below trace back to one sample, sequenced in a study of tumor-infiltrating lymphocytes in primary liver carcinoma. Co-extracted RNA and DNA came from around 18-30 mg of unsorted bulk tissue. TCR beta cDNA was prepared out of roughly 520 ng total RNA by means of a constant-region primer. Slightly modified ARM-PCR with three nested multiplex PCR rounds yielded TCR beta libraries. Two initial PCR rounds of approximately 10 cycles each paired TRBV1-TRBV30 forward primers with a C-beta reverse primer. A single record per CDR3 protein comes from TCRdb applying MiXCR to the multiplex PCR reads. This sample has approximately 190,000 distinct CDR3 sequences, with around four fifths found just once. Sequencing input: tumor tissue from primary liver carcinoma. These receptors originate from a man aged 35-49 years with primary liver carcinoma and hepatitis B virus infection.

V gene TRBV6-4 combines with J gene TRBJ2-3, with 9 bases lining up with TRBD2. Germline CDR1 is MRHNA and CDR2 is SNTAGT. V shed 8 bases, J shed 2 bases, and the junction held 8 bases outside the gene matches. CDR3 length equals 15 residues. As DNA, the CDR3 is TGTGCCAGCTTCCCCGGGACTAGCCACACAGATACGCAGTATTTT. This gives the protein CASFPGTSHTDTQYF.

As concerns this clonotype: A much larger clonotype is one base distant, so this may be a read error. The chain carries TRBV5-1 and TRBJ1-1; D is unresolved. Germline V gene data show CDR1 as SGHRS and CDR2 as YFSETQ. The CDR3 is made up of 14 amino acids. CDR3: CASSLVSGSGEVFF. The CDR3 DNA reads TGCGCCAGCAGCTTGGTATCCGGGAGCGGTGAAGTTTTCTTT. The whole variable domain, remainder taken from reference TRBV5-1 and TRBJ1-1, is KAGVTQTPRYLIKTRGQQVTLSCSPISGHRSVSWYQQTPGQGLQFLFEYFSETQRNKGNFPGRFSGRQFSNSRSEMNVSTLELGDSALYLCASSLVSGSGEVFFGQGTRLTVV.

Note on this clonotype: Relative to the germline gene, one junction end is altered; a read error may explain this. The chain employs TRBV11-3 and TRBJ2-1; the match to TRBD2 covers 11 bases. The CDR3 is 16 residues long. Germline lookup yields CDR1 SGHNT and CDR2 YENEEA. CDR3 protein: CASSLGIAGGRSGEFF. The CDR3 coding sequence is TGTGCCAGCAGCTTAGGTATAGCGGGAGGGCGAAGTGGGGAGTTTTTC.

About this clonotype itself: Since the CDR3 does not end with the conserved phenylalanine or tryptophan, this likely comes from a read error. It is unclear where the CDR3 begins or ends on the DNA, so no DNA is shown, and the CDR3 is as TCRdb lists it. The chain links TRBV7-9 to TRBJ2-7; TRBD1 was called by the table and not checked on the DNA. Inclusive of both ends, the CDR3 amounts to 14 amino acids. Per the germline V gene, CDR1 is SEHNR and CDR2 is FQNEAQ (reference sequence). The CDR3 region is CASSTGQGSHEQYL.

The sample holds many counts of this clonotype. The chain is built from TRBV4-3 and TRBJ1-5, with D hard to call. V lost 0 bases, J lost 5 bases, and 5 bases lay in between. The CDR3 is 13 amino acids. From germline, CDR1 is LGHNA and CDR2 YSLEER. The CDR3 spells CASSQEVHQPQHF. CDR3 bases: TGCGCCAGCAGCCAAGAAGTACATCAGCCCCAGCATTTT.

Notes on this clonotype: Here the CDR3 omits its conserved ending phenylalanine or tryptophan, so a read error is the likely source. The chain joins TRBV12-3 or TRBV12-4 to TRBJ1-5; D possibly corresponds to TRBD1 (6 bases). V was pared by 8 bases and J by 2 bases, with 19 bases between. This CDR3 spans 16 amino acids. CDR3 DNA: TGTGCCAGCTGTACAACTCCGCGACAGGGCAATCAGCCCCAGCATTAT. Translating it yields CASCTTPRQGNQPQHY.

The chain combines TRBV29-1 with TRBJ1-2; D remains ambiguous. Germline CDR1 and CDR2: SQVTM and ANQGSEA. This CDR3 is 13 amino acids long. The V end lost 6 bases, the J end lost 10 bases, and 21 bases lay between the germline ends. CDR3 loop: CSVYLARDFVYTF. CDR3 DNA sequence: TGCAGCGTGTATCTTGCTCGCGACTTTGTCTACACCTTC.

This clonotype appeared a few times. The chain combines TRBV29-1 with TRBJ1-2, with unresolved D. Between the trimmed V and J ends, which lost 5 bases and 0 bases, there was a span of 10 bases. Germline V gene lookup returns CDR1 SQVTM and CDR2 ANQGSEA. This CDR3 region has 13 residues. The CDR3: CSVFGLTNYGYTF. The DNA of the CDR3 is TGCAGCGTTTTCGGATTGACTAACTATGGCTACACCTTC.

The chain has TRBV24-1 and TRBJ2-3, with TRBD1 matching 7 bases. CDR3 size: 18 residues. The ends lost 1 base at V and 4 bases at J; junction bases unmatched: 13. CDR1 and CDR2 (germline): KGHDR, SFDVKD. CDR3 loop: CATSDLEQGLHDSDTQYF. In nucleotides, the CDR3 is TGTGCCACCAGTGATTTAGAACAGGGGCTCCACGACTCAGATACGCAGTATTTT.

This clonotype occurred once. The chain uses TRBV29-1 and TRBJ2-3, with TRBD1 as a possible D gene (5 bases). Trimming stripped 3 bases from V and 12 bases from J, with 16 bases between. This CDR3 comprises 12 residues. Germline CDR1 SQVTM, CDR2 ANQGSEA. The CDR3 protein is CSVENMTVTQYF. CDR3 nucleotides: TGCAGCGTTGAGAACATGACAGTTACTCAGTATTTT.

Regarding this clonotype: As the CDR3 is not closed by the conserved phenylalanine or tryptophan, this likely results from a read error. The genes are TRBV6-5 and TRBJ2-1; D not resolved. This CDR3 has 16 amino acids. The germline V gene has CDR1 MNHEY and CDR2 SVGAGI. The CDR3 loop is CAGSSRAPVGYNEQFS. The CDR3 DNA reads as TGTGCCGGCAGTTCACGGGCCCCCGTGGGGTACAATGAACAGTTCTCC.

V gene TRBV29-1 combines with J gene TRBJ1-1; D is unresolved. The CDR3 extends over 11 amino acids. Trimming removed 7 bases from V and 1 base from J, with 7 bases in between. Germline lookup yields CDR1 SQVTM and CDR2 ANQGSEA. CDR3 sequence (DNA): TGCAGCGCCTACTGGAACACTGAAGCTTTCTTT. This sequence encodes CSAYWNTEAFF.

V and J are TRBV7-9 and TRBJ2-1; D is unclear. There are 13 residues in the CDR3. In germline, CDR1 is SEHNR, CDR2 FQNEAQ (reference sequence). V lost 5 bases and J lost 7, with 12 bases in between. In DNA form, the CDR3 reads TGTGCCAGCAGCCAATCACTGATGAATGAGCAGTTCTTC. Protein product: CASSQSLMNEQFF.

This clonotype is a singleton in its sample. The chain recombines TRBV7-9 with TRBJ2-1, with 10 bases that match TRBD2. There are 17 residues in the CDR3. Germline values: CDR1 SEHNR, CDR2 FQNEAQ (reference sequence). Germline trimming cut 9 bases from V and 3 bases from J; bases unmatched to any gene: 14. The CDR3 DNA reads as TGTGCCAGTAACTTTAAGAGAGCGGGGGGGTACTACAATGAGCAGTTCTTC. Translated, it gives CASNFKRAGGYYNEQFF. The whole variable domain, filled in from reference TRBV7-9 and TRBJ2-1, reads DTGVSQNPRHKITKRGQNVTFRCDPISEHNRLYWYRQTLGQGPEFLTYFQNEAQLEKSRLLSDRFSAERPKGSFSTLEIQRTEQGDSAMYLCASNFKRAGGYYNEQFFGPGTRLTVL.

Details on this clonotype: An end of the junction differs from the germline gene, which may be a read error. CDR3 nucleotides: TGTGCCAGCAGGTTACATGCCAATGAGCACTTCTTC. This translates into CASRLHANEHFF. The rearrangement joins TRBV11-3 to TRBJ2-1; the D is unclear. There are 12 residues in the CDR3. Germline assignment: CDR1 SGHNT and CDR2 YENEEA.

V usage is TRBV5-4 and J usage is TRBJ2-3; D is possibly TRBD1 (6 bases). Germline V gives CDR1 SGHNT, CDR2 YYREEE (reference sequence). The CDR3 consists of 13 residues. The V and J ends lost 2 bases and 5 bases respectively, with 9 bases between them. The CDR3: CASSFQGIDTQYF. The DNA of the CDR3 is TGTGCCAGCAGCTTTCAGGGGATAGATACGCAGTATTTT.

As to this clonotype: In this CDR3 the conserved last residue, phenylalanine or tryptophan, is missing, so a read error is likely. It is unclear where the CDR3 begins or ends on the DNA, so no DNA is shown, and the CDR3 is as TCRdb lists it. The chain joins TRBV29-1 to TRBJ2-1; TRBD1, the table's D call, was not compared with the DNA. Germline CDR1 reads SQVTM; CDR2 reads ANQGSEA. With termini counted, the CDR3 has 14 amino acids. CDR3: CSGTRTGDYNEQSI.

With respect to this clonotype: This may be a read error: a much more frequent sequence differs by one nucleotide. V and J are TRBV7-9 and TRBJ2-7; the D gene is possibly TRBD2 (5 bases). The CDR3 runs 15 residues. V shed 2 bases and J shed 0 bases, with 11 bases lying between them. Germline V CDR1 and CDR2: SEHNR, FQNEAQ (reference sequence). The chain's CDR3 is CASSLLGGSSYEQYF. In DNA, the CDR3 is TGTGCCAGCAGCTTACTGGGTGGGAGCTCCTACGAGCAGTACTTC.

In regard to this clonotype: A read error may account for a junction end that differs from germline. The chain employs TRBV2 and TRBJ2-4, with D possibly TRBD2 on 6 matching bases. The CDR3 extends over 14 amino acids. CDR1 and CDR2 from the germline V gene are SNHLY and FYNNEI. CDR3 protein: CASSDDGGRNIQHF. The DNA for the CDR3 is TGTGCCAGCAGTGATGATGGAGGGAGGAACATTCAGCACTTC.

Note on this clonotype: The final CDR3 position lacks the conserved phenylalanine or tryptophan, pointing to a likely read error. The chain couples TRBV6-1 to TRBJ1-5; D uncertain. The CDR3 sequence is 16 residues long. Germline lookup yields CDR1 MNHNS and CDR2 SASEGT. For the CDR3, the DNA is TGTGCTAGCAGTGAAGGAGGAATAGTTAGCAATCAGCCCCAGCATATT. Its translation is CASSEGGIVSNQPQHI.

Points on this clonotype: This may come from a read error, since a much larger clone is one base off. The chain joins TRBV28 to TRBJ1-2; no clear D gene. Germline V gene data show CDR1 as MDHEN and CDR2 as SYDVKM. The CDR3 runs to 15 residues. CDR3 bases: TGTACCAGCAGTTCCCTCGCTGACCCGGGGTATGGCTACACCTTC. It specifies CTSSSLADPGYGYTF.

A note on this clonotype: The junction and the germline gene differ at one end; a read error may be behind it. The V gene is TRBV29-1, the J gene TRBJ1-1; D gene uncertain. The V gene's germline CDR1 is SQVTM and CDR2 ANQGSEA. CDR3 size: 12 residues. As DNA, the CDR3 is TGCGGCGTTGAATTCGGGGTCACTGAAGCTTTCTTT. Translation: CGVEFGVTEAFF.

This clonotype was counted once. The junction shows a germline mismatch at one end, possibly a read error. The chain has TRBV4-1 and TRBJ1-2, with D tentatively TRBD1 (6 bases). The germline CDR1 and CDR2 sequences are MGHRA and YSYEKL. The CDR3 spans 15 residues. The CDR3 spells CASSLGGQGNGDYTF. DNA for the CDR3: TGCGCCAGTAGCCTCGGGGGCCAGGGGAACGGTGACTACACCTTC.